The 12 T cell receptor beta chains presented below share a single source sample, sequenced in a study of lymphopenia after photon versus proton radiotherapy. Clones were read by immunoSEQ multiplex PCR, and TCRdb kept only the in-frame ones, dropping some. The repertoire has 160,000 or so clones, 80% to 90% of them found once; the top ten carry roughly 4.7%. The starting material was peripheral blood, obtained from a patient treated with photon-based radiotherapy. The receptors shown here come from a man in his fifties or sixties with gastric cancer.

Notes on this clone: One junction end disagrees with the germline gene, perhaps due to a read error. This sequence joins TRBV2 and TRBJ2-2, with 8 nucleotides matching TRBD2. This CDR3 is 16 amino acids long. Germline loops: CDR1 SNHLY, CDR2 FYNNEI. The CDR3 DNA reads TGTGCCAGCAGTAAAGCGACTAGCGCGAACACCGGGGAGCTGTTTTTT. Residues: CASSKATSANTGELFF.

The V gene is TRBV7-6, the J gene TRBJ2-3, with D possibly TRBD2 on 6 matching bases. The CDR3 spans 14 residues. Looked up from germline, CDR1 is SGHVS and CDR2 is FNYEAQ. The V end lost 5 bases, the J end lost 1 base, and 10 bases lay between the germline ends. The CDR3 sequence: CASSPVAGTDTQYF. DNA for the CDR3: TGTGCCAGCAGCCCCGTAGCGGGCACAGATACGCAGTATTTT.

This chain joins TRBV9 and TRBJ2-2; D could derive from TRBD1 or TRBD2 (5 bases each). Trimming removed 0 bases at V and 8 bases at J, with 11 bases between. The CDR3 loop spans 14 amino acids. Germline-derived CDR1 and CDR2 are SGDLS and YYNGEE. CDR3 bases: TGTGCCAGCAGCGTAGGGGGGAGTTCTGGGGAGCTGTTTTTT. This translates into CASSVGGSSGELFF.

The chain has TRBV18 and TRBJ1-5; 9 nucleotides line up with TRBD1. The CDR3 contains 14 residues. In germline, CDR1 is KGHSH, CDR2 LQKENI. The V and J ends lost 3 bases and 7 bases, in that order; junction bases with no gene match: 4. The DNA for the CDR3 is TGTGCCAGCTCACCCGGGACAGGGCCACAGCCCCAGCATTTT. Its protein is CASSPGTGPQPQHF.

The rearrangement links TRBV5-4 to TRBJ2-3; 12 bases map to TRBD2. Germline lookup yields CDR1 SGHNT and CDR2 YYREEE (reference sequence). The CDR3 consists of 18 residues. Losses at the gene ends were 0 bases for V and 0 bases for J; bases not matched to a gene: 5. The CDR3 sequence is CASSLGLAGGHSTDTQYF. The CDR3 coding sequence is TGTGCCAGCAGCTTGGGGCTAGCGGGAGGGCATAGCACAGATACGCAGTATTTT.

V is TRBV19 and J is TRBJ1-2; tentative D call: TRBD1 (5 bases). The ends were cut back, 6 bases at V and 2 bases at J, with 16 bases in the middle. Germline assignment: CDR1 LNHDA and CDR2 SQIVND (reference sequence). The CDR3 is 15 amino acids. CDR3 bases: TGTGCCAGTAGCGACGGTGGGGCGGGCAACTATGGCTACACCTTC. It specifies CASSDGGAGNYGYTF.

This chain links TRBV2 with TRBJ2-1; D gene unclear. Trimming cost V 2 bases and J 8 bases, with 10 bases left between them. The CDR3 has 13 amino acids. Germline V gives CDR1 SNHLY, CDR2 FYNNEI. The CDR3 loop is CASSESRQHEQFF. The CDR3 coding sequence is TGTGCCAGCAGTGAATCACGTCAGCATGAGCAGTTCTTC.

This rearrangement joins TRBV27 to TRBJ1-1; D unresolved. CDR1 is MNHEY and CDR2 is SMNVEV in the germline V gene (reference sequence). The CDR3 is 12 amino acids. V was shortened by 5 bases and J by 2 bases, with 6 bases between the two germline ends. In nucleotides, the CDR3 is TGTGCCAGCAGTGACCCCAACACTGAAGCTTTCTTT. Its protein product is CASSDPNTEAFF.

The rearrangement uses TRBV5-6 and TRBJ2-1; D may be TRBD2 (6 bases). The CDR3 runs 13 residues. Germline CDR1 is SGHDT and CDR2 is YYEEEE. Trimming removed 4 bases from V and 9 bases from J, with 14 bases in between. CDR3 protein: CASSDPGLSEQFF. Written as DNA, the CDR3 is TGTGCCAGCAGCGATCCGGGACTTTCTGAGCAGTTCTTC.

This clone was seen a single time. The CDR3 DNA follows: TGTGCCATCAGTGAAGGTGTAGGGCGTCGTGAAAAACTGTTTTTT. Translating gives CAISEGVGRREKLFF. The genes are TRBV10-3 and TRBJ1-4; no reliable D call. The germline V gene encodes CDR1 ENHRY and CDR2 SYGVKD. With 3 bases removed from V and 7 bases from J, the gap between germline ends came to 15 bases. The CDR3 is 15 residues long.

This chain connects TRBV5-4 to TRBJ1-1; possibly TRBD1 for D (6 bases). The V and J ends lost 3 bases and 5 bases respectively, with 17 bases between them. CDR3 length: 15 amino acids. Germline values: CDR1 SGHNT, CDR2 YYREEE (reference sequence). The CDR3 reads CASSYTRGGRTEAFF. DNA of the CDR3: TGTGCCAGCAGCTATACACGAGGGGGGCGGACTGAAGCTTTCTTT.

The chain joins TRBV10-3 to TRBJ2-1; D may be TRBD2 (5 bases). V dropped 4 bases and J dropped 1 base, with 8 bases sitting between them. Germline V gene data show CDR1 as ENHRY and CDR2 as SYGVKD. This CDR3 comprises 14 residues. The CDR3 DNA is TGTGCCATCAGTGGGCTAGCTTCCTACAATGAGCAGTTCTTC. Its translation is CAISGLASYNEQFF.